Listed here is a single T cell receptor (beta chain). Its target is unknown. The source of the sample is a study of a mutant IDH1 vaccine in newly diagnosed glioma. Assay used: immunoSEQ multiplex PCR; TCRdb lists only in-frame clones, some missing. The table shows about 90,000 clones, with approximately 89% occurring only once. Noted time point: week 47, end of study. Topical imiquimod accompanied each vaccine dose, which consisted of 300 ug of mutant IDH1 20-mer peptide. Trimming took off 2 bases at V and 5 bases at J, with 9 bases between the two ends. CDR1 and CDR2 from the germline V gene are MNHNS and SASEGT. The length of the CDR3 is 13 residues. General study points: Induction of immune responses by the vaccine occurred in about 95% of patients.

Here the sequenced sample was PBMCs, taken from a glioma patient whose treatment included an IDH1 peptide vaccine. This chain links TRBV6-1 with TRBJ1-2; D is unclear. This clonotype was obtained from a woman in her 50s with glioma. CDR3 residues: CASSESPTYGYTF. In DNA, the CDR3 is TGTGCCAGCAGTGAATCTCCCACGTATGGCTACACCTTC.